This T cell receptor (beta chain) was identified during a study of T cells in localized non-small cell lung cancer. Turning to this clone: Antigen: not known.

Whole-study findings and limits: Sequencing involved a lone tumor region, leaving heterogeneity possible. Compared with tumor, uninvolved adjacent lung displayed greater T cell clonality, ranking highest overall.

Assay: immunoSEQ multiplex PCR; the TCRdb copy retains only in-frame clones and omits some. The data show tens of thousands of clones, approximately 91% seen once. Here the sequenced sample was peripheral blood, taken before any cancer treatment. This TCR derives from a woman aged 40-69 years with stage I lung adenocarcinoma.

CDR3 amino acids: CASSLVGGESTNSPLHF. The CDR3 DNA is TGTGCCAGCAGTTTAGTAGGTGGGGAATCTACTAATTCACCCCTCCACTTT. The chain uses TRBV27 and TRBJ1-6; D is unresolved. Germline CDR1 is MNHEY and CDR2 is SMNVEV (reference sequence). Trimming left V 2 bases short and J 6 bases short, with 17 bases between. The CDR3 totals 17 residues.